This T cell receptor beta chain was profiled in a study of cytomegalovirus exposure and HLA in healthy donors. Researchers ran the PCR with 60 Vbeta and 13 Jbeta primers. The data were produced by immunoSEQ multiplex PCR, yet TCRdb's version contains in-frame clones alone and is incomplete. The top ten clones hold 1.3% of a sample with over 150,000 clones, 80% of them seen once. The CDR3 totals 16 residues. Germline CDR1 is SGHNT and CDR2 is YYREEE (reference sequence). The V and J ends lost 4 bases and 5 bases, in that order; junction bases with no gene match: 11. This clonotype was obtained from a woman in her forties or fifties in good health and CMV-seronegative. The sample was PBMCs. The rearrangement links TRBV5-4 to TRBJ2-1, with TRBD2 matching over 8 bases. The CDR3 sequence is CASSPYIAGQNNEQFF. The CDR3 DNA reads as TGTGCCAGCAGCCCATACATAGCGGGGCAAAACAATGAGCAGTTCTTC.